This note documents a single T cell receptor beta chain sequence. Its antigen is undetermined. The CDR3 spans 14 residues. Trimming left V 4 bases short and J 2 bases short, with 11 bases between. Germline V gene sequence: CDR1 SGHRS, CDR2 YFSETQ. Data came from immunoSEQ multiplex PCR; TCRdb stores just in-frame clones and leaves some out. The table includes around 74,000 clones, just over 90% detected once. This sample is drawn from a study of T cell responses to AZD1222 COVID-19 vaccine. The study's findings and limits: An increase in Spike-specific TCR breadth and depth was observed after two AZD1222 doses. Most donors were white British, females outnumbered males, and clonal diversity was possibly underestimated.

The rearrangement links TRBV5-1 to TRBJ2-3; D is unclear. The TCR was taken from an adult in good health. Sequencing used peripheral blood, obtained on day 0 of MenACWY control vaccination. The DNA for the CDR3 is TGCGCCAGCAGCCCTGTCCCCCCCACAGATACGCAGTATTTT. Protein product: CASSPVPPTDTQYF.